The TCR beta chain under discussion was sequenced for a study of regulatory T cells in long-lasting Graves disease. Time point reported: newly diagnosed GD, antithyroid drugs for less than 3 months. Construction of the TCR library relied on RNA isolated from PBMCs. Worth noting for this clonotype: Its ends do not fully match the called genes, so a read error is possible.

From germline, CDR1 is SEHNR and CDR2 FQNEAQ (reference sequence). The CDR3 consists of 14 residues. Through Arm-PCR of CDR3 regions and iRepertoire HTBI primers, TCR beta libraries were built. TCRdb re-called the multiplex PCR reads through MiXCR, storing one row per CDR3 protein. This sample yields some 250,000 distinct CDR3 sequences, of which roughly a fifth are seen a single time; about 15% belongs to the top ten. This TCR derives from a female donor with Graves disease. Sequenced here: peripheral blood mononuclear cells (PBMCs), sampled at new diagnosis, from a patient treated with antithyroid drugs. The V call is TRBV7-9, the J call TRBJ2-5; D is perhaps TRBD1 (5 bases). The CDR3: CASSKDGHQETQYF. CDR3 DNA: TGTGCCAGCAGCAAGGACGGACACCAGGAGACCCAGTACTTC.